This TCR beta chain was sequenced for a study of blood T cell repertoires in COVID-19. Study background: Some COVID-19 samples were acute and others convalescent; all came from the United States, Italy and Spain. From T cells, B-cell-depleted T cells, or PBMCs came the material, which was cDNA or gDNA.

There are 15 residues in the CDR3. Losses at the gene ends were 9 bases for V and 1 base for J; bases not matched to a gene: 6. CDR1 and CDR2 (germline): MNHEY, SVGAGI. In the original analysis: Quantification of nucleated cells was approximated via reference gene primer amplification. Using immunoSEQ multiplex PCR, the repertoire was profiled, and TCRdb retains in-frame clones only, with some absent. The V and J calls and the clone size are those of that table, but D and trimming were determined from the DNA. The table includes about 350,000 clones, about 93% detected once. V and J are TRBV6-5 and TRBJ2-3, with 11 bases identical to TRBD2. The clonotype comes from a woman younger than 35 who had recovered from COVID-19. Sequencing was done on a sample of peripheral blood. CDR3 protein: CARGLTSGGTDTQYF. The CDR3 DNA sequence: TGTGCCAGGGGGTTGACTAGCGGGGGCACAGATACGCAGTATTTT.